This T cell receptor (beta chain) was sequenced for a study of blood T cell repertoires in COVID-19. V was pared by 0 bases and J by 1 base, with 4 bases between. Germline assignment: CDR1 SGHNT and CDR2 YYREEE (reference sequence). This CDR3 comprises 13 residues. TCRdb's copy holds only in-frame clones and misses some; the assay was immunoSEQ multiplex PCR. This sample has approximately 300,000 clones, with 90% to 95% found just once. This clone appeared a few times. Other DNA sequences in the same sample also yield this CDR3. The study drew participants aged roughly 18 to 95 years from approximately 25 US areas.

The sequence came from a woman in her thirties who had been exposed to COVID-19. The rearrangement links TRBV5-4 to TRBJ1-2; D remains ambiguous. Sequences were obtained from PBMCs or T cells enriched from blood (not recorded which). This chain's CDR3 is CASSLDSNYGYTF. In nucleotides, the CDR3 is TGTGCCAGCAGCTTGGACAGTAACTATGGCTACACCTTC.